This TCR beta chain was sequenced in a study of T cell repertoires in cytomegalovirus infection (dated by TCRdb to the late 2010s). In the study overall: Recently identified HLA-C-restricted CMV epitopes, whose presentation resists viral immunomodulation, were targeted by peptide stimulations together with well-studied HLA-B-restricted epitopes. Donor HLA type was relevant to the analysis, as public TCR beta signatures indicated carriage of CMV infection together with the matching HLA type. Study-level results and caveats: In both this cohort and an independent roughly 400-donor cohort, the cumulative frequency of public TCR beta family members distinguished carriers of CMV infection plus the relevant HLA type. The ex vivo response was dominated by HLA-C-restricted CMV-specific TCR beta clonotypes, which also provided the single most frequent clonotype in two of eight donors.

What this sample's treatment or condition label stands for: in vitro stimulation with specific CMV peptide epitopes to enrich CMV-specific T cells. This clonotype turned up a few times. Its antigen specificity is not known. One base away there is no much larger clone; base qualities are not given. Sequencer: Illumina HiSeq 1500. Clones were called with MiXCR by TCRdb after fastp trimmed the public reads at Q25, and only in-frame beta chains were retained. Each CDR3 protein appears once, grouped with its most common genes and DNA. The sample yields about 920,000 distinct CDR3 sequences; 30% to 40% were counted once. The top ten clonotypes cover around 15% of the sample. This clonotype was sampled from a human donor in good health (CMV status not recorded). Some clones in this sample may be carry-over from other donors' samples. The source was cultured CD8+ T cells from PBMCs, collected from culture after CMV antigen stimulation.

The CDR3 here reads CASSYPSLGQRNSYNEQFF. The DNA is TGTGCCAGCAGTTACCCCTCATTAGGGCAGAGAAACTCCTACAATGAGCAGTTCTTC. This chain is built from TRBV6-5 and TRBJ2-1, with the D gene not confidently named. The germline V gene encodes CDR1 MNHEY and CDR2 SVGAGI. V gives up 2 bases and J gives up 0 bases, and the segment between their germline ends measures 20 bases. Spanning cysteine to phenylalanine, the CDR3 consists of 19 amino acids. The read is trimmed to its CDR3 DNA, 57 bases read in frame from base 1.